This TCR beta chain came from a study of CD8 T cells in Susac syndrome. RNA amounts of about 0.5 to 1 ug underwent reverse transcription with random hexamers. The method of amplification for TCR beta CDR3 was immunoSEQ multiplex PCR, covering 54 Vbeta and 13 Jbeta. TCRdb analysed the immunoSEQ multiplex PCR reads with MiXCR anew, one entry per CDR3 protein. The profile covers around 160,000 distinct CDR3 sequences, with roughly 95% appearing a single time and roughly 0.099% taken by the ten largest. CDR3 length equals 14 residues. V was pared by 1 base and J by 11 bases, with 15 bases between. The germline V gene encodes CDR1 SEHNR and CDR2 FQNEAQ (reference sequence).

Sequences were obtained from CD4+ T cells from PBMCs. V usage is TRBV7-9 and J usage is TRBJ1-5, with unresolved D. This clonotype was obtained from a human donor with multiple sclerosis. CDR3 in amino acids: CASSLGGGSRAQHF. In DNA, the CDR3 is TGTGCCAGCAGCTTAGGGGGAGGAAGTAGGGCCCAGCATTTT.